The 15 T cell receptor beta chains below were found in one sample sequenced in a study of cytomegalovirus exposure and HLA in healthy donors. Primers included in the PCR were 60 Vbeta and 13 Jbeta primers. Assay: immunoSEQ multiplex PCR; the TCRdb copy retains only in-frame clones and omits some. The sample carries under 150,000 clones, 55% to 75% recorded once. The sequenced sample was PBMCs. These TCRs come from a woman in her thirties or forties in good health and CMV-seropositive.

CDR3 residues: CATRGRGYEKLFF. CDR3 nucleotide sequence: TGTGCCACAAGGGGGCGCGGATATGAAAAACTGTTTTTT. The J gene is TRBJ1-4, the V gene TRBV15, with TRBD1 identical over 7 bases. In germline, CDR1 is LNHNV, CDR2 YYDKDF (reference sequence). The CDR3 extends over 13 amino acids. J was trimmed by 6 bases and V by 9 bases; bases with no gene match: 7.

This clone occurred a few times. The J gene is TRBJ2-5, the V gene TRBV6-5; 7 bases are a match to TRBD1. From germline, CDR1 is MNHEY and CDR2 SVGAGI. V shed 8 bases, J shed 10 bases, and the junction held 13 bases outside the gene matches. This CDR3 region has 13 residues. CDR3 nucleotides: TGTGCCAGCGGGCCGAACAGGGGAGAGGTCCAGTACTTC. Its protein product is CASGPNRGEVQYF.

With respect to this clone: Because the CDR3's place on the DNA is in doubt, the DNA is left out and the CDR3 is given as listed by TCRdb. This rearrangement joins TRBV21-1 to TRBJ1-1; no check of the table's D call, TRBD1, against the DNA was made. TRBV21-1 is a documented pseudogene. The CDR3 has 19 residues if both end residues are counted. The CDR3 loop reads CASSKVGTGALTLYTEAFF.

This clone was seen a few times. This rearrangement joins TRBV19 to TRBJ2-2, with TRBD2 matching 9 bases. The CDR3 is made up of 15 amino acids. After removal of 6 bases from V and 7 bases from J, the junction contained 9 bases not matched to a gene. Germline CDR1 reads LNHDA; CDR2 reads SQIVND (reference sequence). DNA for the CDR3: TGTGCCAGTAGCCCCCCCGCGGGAGGGGGCGGGGAGCTGTTTTTT. Translated, it gives CASSPPAGGGGELFF.

The chain is built from TRBV7-9 and TRBJ2-7; 7 bases align to TRBD1. The junction had 3 bases not matched to a gene; V was cut back by 2 bases and J by 2 bases. Per the germline V gene, CDR1 is SEHNR and CDR2 is FQNEAQ (reference sequence). This CDR3 comprises 14 residues. The CDR3 bases are TGTGCCAGCAGCTTACGACAGGGAGCCTACGAGCAGTACTTC. Translation: CASSLRQGAYEQYF.

The rearrangement links TRBV2 to TRBJ1-6; 7 bases match TRBD1. Per the germline V gene, CDR1 is SNHLY and CDR2 is FYNNEI. CDR3 size: 15 residues. Trimming removed 6 bases from V and 9 bases from J; junction bases left unmatched: 11. CDR3 sequence: CASRPSGTVVSPLHF. DNA of the CDR3: TGTGCCAGCAGACCCTCCGGGACAGTGGTTTCACCCCTCCACTTT.

The chain uses TRBV7-9 and TRBJ2-3; 10 bases agree with TRBD2. V shed 5 bases and J 4 bases; nucleotides not matched to a gene: 6. CDR1 is SEHNR and CDR2 is FQNEAQ in the germline V gene (reference sequence). This CDR3 comprises 15 residues. In DNA form, the CDR3 reads TGTGCCAGCAGCCACCTAGCGGGAGTCGCAGATACGCAGTATTTT. It codes for CASSHLAGVADTQYF.

The chain uses TRBV7-3 and TRBJ2-1; TRBD2 agrees at 14 bases. The J segment lost 7 bases and the V segment lost 4 bases, leaving 6 bases of the junction unmatched. CDR1 is SGHTA, CDR2 FQGTGA, per germline. The CDR3 has 16 amino acids. The CDR3: CASSYGTSGRGNEQFF. CDR3 sequence (DNA): TGTGCCAGCAGCTACGGGACTAGCGGGAGAGGAAATGAGCAGTTCTTC.

This clone occurred once. The chain is built from TRBV6-5 and TRBJ1-1; 7 bases agree with TRBD1. V lost 7 bases to trimming and J lost 4 bases; unmatched junction nucleotides: 6. This CDR3 has 13 residues. Per germline, CDR1 MNHEY and CDR2 SVGAGI. The CDR3 is CASMATGSTEAFF. The CDR3 region has the DNA TGTGCCAGCATGGCGACAGGGAGCACTGAAGCTTTCTTT.

The V and J genes are TRBV6-1 and TRBJ1-5, with 7 bases that match TRBD1. The CDR3 is 13 residues long. From germline, CDR1 is MNHNS and CDR2 SASEGT. V dropped 5 bases and J dropped 4; count of bases not matched to a gene: 2. Here the CDR3 reads CASSWTGNQPQHF. CDR3 DNA: TGTGCCAGCAGTTGGACAGGAAATCAGCCCCAGCATTTT.

CDR3 nucleotide sequence: TGTGCCAGTACCATCTCTGGGGGGGGCAATCAGCCCCAGCATTTT. As protein: CASTISGGGNQPQHF. The V and J genes are TRBV19 and TRBJ1-5; TRBD1 is a possible D gene (5 bases). Per the germline V gene, CDR1 is LNHDA and CDR2 is SQIVND (reference sequence). The CDR3 has 15 amino acids. V lost 7 bases, J lost 2 bases, and 15 bases lay in between. The full variable domain, with the rest looked up from reference TRBV19 and TRBJ1-5, is DGGITQSPKYLFRKEGQNVTLSCEQNLNHDAMYWYRQDPGQGLRLIYYSQIVNDFQKGDIAEGYSVSREKKESFPLTVTSAQKNPTAFYLCASTISGGGNQPQHFGDGTRLSIL.

This CDR3 reads CASSPPWRGPEAFF. The DNA for the CDR3 is TGTGCCAGCAGCCCGCCCTGGAGGGGGCCTGAAGCTTTCTTT. V and J are TRBV4-2 and TRBJ1-1, with TRBD1 matching 7 bases. Germline lookup yields CDR1 LGHNA and CDR2 YNFKEQ. The V and J ends lost 4 bases and 6 bases, in that order; junction bases with no gene match: 8. The CDR3 is made up of 14 amino acids.

This chain uses TRBV7-9 with TRBJ2-2, with D unclear. Germline V gene lookup returns CDR1 SEHNR and CDR2 FQNEAQ (reference sequence). CDR3 size: 17 residues. Trimming pared 4 bases from V and 5 bases from J, leaving 20 bases between. CDR3 bases: TGTGCCAGCAGCTCCTCCAGACCGGTAATGAGGACCGGGGAGCTGTTTTTT. It codes for CASSSSRPVMRTGELFF.

The V and J genes are TRBV4-1 and TRBJ2-1, with 9 nucleotides matching TRBD2. The length of the CDR3 is 14 residues. From germline, CDR1 is MGHRA and CDR2 YSYEKL. V gave up 5 bases and J gave up 8 bases; unmatched junction bases: 7. The CDR3 nucleotides read TGCGCCAGCAGCTCGGGACTAGCTAGCGATGAGCAGTTCTTC. Protein: CASSSGLASDEQFF.

J is TRBJ2-3 and V is TRBV6-4; possible D gene TRBD2, 7 bases. CDR1 is MRHNA, CDR2 SNTAGT, per germline. CDR3 length: 14 residues. Trimming removed 3 bases from V and 2 bases from J, with 9 bases in between. CDR3 DNA sequence: TGTGCCAGCAGTGAGGGGGGGCTCACAGATACGCAGTATTTT. Encoded protein: CASSEGGLTDTQYF.